This TCR beta chain was observed in a study of radiotherapy plus CTLA-4 blockade in lung cancer. The method was immunoSEQ multiplex PCR; TCRdb's version includes in-frame clones alone and lacks a portion of them. The table lists 65,000 to 85,000 clones, roughly four fifths of them singletons. There are 17 residues in the CDR3. Germline V gene sequence: CDR1 SGHVS, CDR2 FQNEAQ. Trimming at V came to 5 bases and at J to 3 bases, leaving 12 bases not matched to a gene. The chain joins TRBV7-8 to TRBJ2-4, with 8 bases identical to TRBD2. The clonotype was recovered from a human donor with non-small cell lung cancer whose response to radiotherapy plus ipilimumab could not be evaluated. The sequencing used peripheral blood, collected from a patient treated with radiotherapy plus ipilimumab. The CDR3 DNA follows: TGTGCCAGCAGCCAGGACAGAGCGGGAGTAGTCAAAAACATTCAGTACTTC. This encodes CASSQDRAGVVKNIQYF. Variable domain in full (rest from reference TRBV7-8 and TRBJ2-4): GAGVSQSPRYKVAKRGQDVALRCDPISGHVSLFWYQQALGQGPEFLTYFQNEAQLDKSGLPSDRFFAERPEGSVSTLKIQRTQQEDSAVYLCASSQDRAGVVKNIQYFGAGTRLSVL.